A single sample gave rise to the 8 T cell receptor beta chains below, sequenced in a study of OX40 agonist ivuxolimab in advanced cancers. The data were produced by immunoSEQ multiplex PCR, yet TCRdb's version contains in-frame clones alone and is incomplete. The repertoire holds 48,000 or so clones, with 85% to 90% as singletons. The starting material was CD4+ or CD8+ T cells sorted from blood, obtained in a trial of the OX40 agonist ivuxolimab. The receptors shown here come from an adult with an advanced solid tumor such as melanoma, head and neck, liver or kidney cancer.

The J gene is TRBJ2-6, the V gene TRBV30, with a possible D match to TRBD2 (6 bases). Germline CDR1 and CDR2: GTSNPN and SVGIG (reference sequence). V dropped 4 bases and J dropped 0 bases, with 13 bases sitting between them. The CDR3 has 16 amino acids. The CDR3 loop is CAWKFGGLSGANVLTF. The CDR3 nucleotides read TGTGCCTGGAAATTCGGGGGTCTCTCTGGGGCCAACGTCCTGACTTTC.

The V call is TRBV7-3, the J call TRBJ2-3, with 10 bases identical to TRBD1. Germline V gives CDR1 SGHTA, CDR2 FQGTGA. After removal of 5 bases from V and 9 bases from J, the junction contained 17 bases not matched to a gene. The CDR3 runs 17 residues. The CDR3 nucleotides are TGTGCCAGCAGCCCGCGGGGGGACAGGGGTCCGGGAGAGACGCAGTATTTT. Translating it yields CASSPRGDRGPGETQYF.

The chain joins TRBV7-6 to TRBJ2-6; 7 positions match TRBD2. Germline trimming cut 5 bases from V and 11 bases from J; bases unmatched to any gene: 12. CDR1 is SGHVS and CDR2 is FNYEAQ in the germline V gene. This CDR3 has 15 residues. The CDR3 is CASSPWAGDGDVLTF. The CDR3 bases are TGTGCCAGCAGCCCCTGGGCGGGAGACGGTGACGTCCTGACTTTC. Full variable domain (remainder filled in from reference TRBV7-6 and TRBJ2-6): GAGVSQSPRYKVTKRGQDVALRCDPISGHVSLYWYRQALGQGPEFLTYFNYEAQQDKSGLPNDRFSAERPEGSISTLTIQRTEQRDSAMYRCASSPWAGDGDVLTFGAGSRLTVL.

The chain joins TRBV5-6 to TRBJ1-3, with unresolved D. Looked up from germline, CDR1 is SGHDT and CDR2 is YYEEEE. The CDR3 contains 11 residues. V was pared by 1 base and J by 7 bases, with 3 bases between. The CDR3 here is CASSLHNTIYF. CDR3 bases: TGTGCCAGCAGCTTGCATAACACCATATATTTT.

The chain carries TRBV4-3 and TRBJ2-3, with a tentative D call TRBD1 (5 bases). The CDR3 totals 14 residues. The germline V and J ends were trimmed by 0 bases and 4 bases, with 8 bases remaining between them. CDR1 is LGHNA, CDR2 YSLEER, per germline. The CDR3 sequence: CASSQDRVADTQYF. DNA for the CDR3: TGCGCCAGCAGCCAAGACAGGGTAGCAGATACGCAGTATTTT.

This clone was detected only once. The chain links TRBV9 to TRBJ2-6; D perhaps matches TRBD1 (6 bases). Germline-derived CDR1 and CDR2 are SGDLS and YYNGEE. The CDR3 extends over 14 amino acids. The V gene lost 8 bases and the J gene lost 2 bases, with 11 bases spanning the gap. CDR3 nucleotides: TGTGCCAGGGTAGGGGGTGCTGGGGCCAACGTCCTGACTTTC. Translation: CARVGGAGANVLTF. Combining the CDR3 with reference TRBV9 and TRBJ2-6 gives the whole variable domain DSGVTQTPKHLITATGQRVTLRCSPRSGDLSVYWYQQSLDQGLQFLIQYYNGEERAKGNILERFSAQQFPDLHSELNLSSLELGDSALYFCARVGGAGANVLTFGAGSRLTVL.

The rearrangement uses TRBV9 and TRBJ2-7; D is ambiguous. In germline, CDR1 is SGDLS, CDR2 YYNGEE. The CDR3 loop spans 17 amino acids. V dropped 1 base and J dropped 5 bases, with 22 bases sitting between them. The CDR3 loop reads CASSVSSRFVGGHEQYF. CDR3 nucleotide sequence: TGTGCCAGCAGCGTAAGCTCTCGTTTCGTCGGCGGCCACGAGCAGTACTTC.

The chain combines TRBV27 with TRBJ2-7, with TRBD1 identical over 10 bases. CDR3 size: 13 residues. CDR1 is MNHEY and CDR2 is SMNVEV in the germline V gene (reference sequence). The V segment lost 6 bases and the J segment 3 bases; nucleotides outside the gene matches: 2. The CDR3 spells CASSRTGGYEQYF. In DNA, the CDR3 is TGTGCCAGCAGCAGGACAGGGGGCTACGAGCAGTACTTC.